The T cell receptor (beta chain) described here comes from a study of cytomegalovirus exposure and HLA in healthy donors. TCRdb's copy holds only in-frame clones and misses some; the assay was immunoSEQ multiplex PCR. The data hold 280,000 or so clones, with approximately 90% observed a single time. The CDR3 spans 15 residues. The sequence came from a woman younger than 30 in good health and CMV-seronegative. Input material: PBMCs. V and J are TRBV21-1 and TRBJ2-2; TRBD1, the table's D call, lacks a check against the DNA. TRBV21-1 constitutes a pseudogene. The CDR3 sequence is CASSRTGKNTGELFF. CDR3 bases: TGTGCCAGCAGCCGGACAGGGAAGAACACCGGGGAGCTGTTTTTT.